Listed here are 17 T cell receptor beta chains from one sample, sequenced in a study of blood T cells in healthy people across ages. The authors ran a second PCR of 7 to 11 cycles using a sample-barcoded 5' primer and a J-beta primer mix. TCRdb redid the calling of the 5' RACE reads with MiXCR, one entry per CDR3 protein. The sample has over 1,500,000 distinct CDR3 sequences; around half are singletons. The source material was blood. The receptors derive from a woman in her 40s in good health.

This clonotype has more than one count but fewer than ten. The chain uses TRBV12-3 or TRBV12-4 and TRBJ2-5; a weak D match, TRBD1 (5 bases). This CDR3 comprises 16 residues. V gave up 1 base and J gave up 5 bases, with 17 bases separating them. CDR3 residues: CASSLEVTDTRETQYF. CDR3 coding DNA: TGTGCCAGCAGTTTAGAAGTGACGGACACTCGGGAGACCCAGTACTTC.

The sample holds a few counts of this clonotype. The V call is TRBV6-1, the J call TRBJ2-3, with TRBD2 matching over 12 bases. This CDR3 is 16 amino acids long. After removal of 5 bases from V and 2 bases from J, the junction contained 5 bases not matched to a gene. The germline V gene encodes CDR1 MNHNS and CDR2 SASEGT. The CDR3 reads CASSKLAGGFTDTQYF. CDR3 sequence (DNA): TGTGCCAGCAGTAAGCTAGCGGGGGGGTTCACAGATACGCAGTATTTT.

V usage is TRBV7-2 and J usage is TRBJ2-1; 9 bases map to TRBD2. CDR1 is SGHTA, CDR2 FQGNSA, per germline. Trimming took 6 bases from V and 9 from J; bases not matched to a gene: 9. The length of the CDR3 is 14 residues. The CDR3 reads CASRSGGGAAEQFF. The CDR3, as DNA: TGTGCCAGCAGATCGGGCGGGGGGGCGGCTGAGCAGTTCTTC. Combining the CDR3 with reference TRBV7-2 and TRBJ2-1 gives the whole variable domain GAGVSQSPSNKVTEKGKDVELRCDPISGHTALYWYRQSLGQGLEFLIYFQGNSAPDKSGLPSDRFSAERTGGSVSTLTIQRTQQEDSAVYLCASRSGGGAAEQFFGPGTRLTVL.

This clonotype came up many times. The genes are TRBV6-2 or TRBV6-3 and TRBJ2-5; possibly TRBD1 or TRBD2 for D (6 bases each). Germline loops: CDR1 MNHEY, CDR2 SVGEGT. This CDR3 is built from 13 residues. With 6 bases removed from V and 4 bases from J, the gap between germline ends came to 12 bases. The CDR3 is CASSAGGRETQYF. As DNA, the CDR3 is TGTGCCAGCAGCGCCGGGGGCCGAGAGACCCAGTACTTC.

J is TRBJ2-3 and V is TRBV7-2; 10 bases fit TRBD2. Trimming cost V 0 bases and J 1 base; bases outside gene matches: 4. Per the germline V gene, CDR1 is SGHTA and CDR2 is FQGNSA. This CDR3 is built from 17 residues. CDR3 residues: CASSLATLAGGTDTQYF. The DNA of the CDR3 is TGTGCCAGCAGCTTAGCGACGCTAGCGGGGGGCACAGATACGCAGTATTTT.

Points on this clonotype: At one end, the junction sequence differs from germline, possibly due to a read error. This sequence joins TRBV6-5 and TRBJ1-2; D unresolved. The CDR3 spans 14 residues. Germline V gene data show CDR1 as MNHEY and CDR2 as SVGAGI. DNA of the CDR3: TGTGCCAGCAGTGACTCTGGGGTGCTCGGTGGCTACACCTTC. This encodes CASSDSGVLGGYTF.

This clonotype was detected only a few times. The chain combines TRBV7-3 with TRBJ2-1, with TRBD2 as a possible D gene (6 bases). This CDR3 is built from 13 residues. Trimming removed 1 base from V and 9 bases from J, with 10 bases in between. Germline CDR1 SGHTA, CDR2 FQGTGA. The CDR3 region has the DNA TGTGCCAGCAGCTTAATTACAGCGGGTGAGCAGTTCTTC. Amino acids: CASSLITAGEQFF.

The V call is TRBV24-1, the J call TRBJ2-3; TRBD1 aligns across 7 bases. Germline V CDR1 and CDR2: KGHDR, SFDVKD. J gave up 6 bases and V 8 bases, and 13 bases lay outside the gene matches. This CDR3 is built from 15 residues. The CDR3 loop is CATNRGSGGWDTQYF. In nucleotides, the CDR3 is TGTGCCACCAACCGCGGGTCAGGGGGATGGGATACGCAGTATTTT.

The chain carries TRBV20-1 and TRBJ2-1; D is ambiguous. The CDR3 extends over 12 amino acids. Per the germline V gene, CDR1 is DFQATT and CDR2 is SNEGSKA (reference sequence). Trimming pared 5 bases from V and 10 bases from J, leaving 15 bases between. CDR3: CSAPVYGLEQFF. Written as DNA, the CDR3 is TGCAGTGCTCCCGTTTATGGGTTGGAGCAGTTCTTC.

This clonotype showed up just a few times. V and J are TRBV12-3 or TRBV12-4 and TRBJ1-5; D possibly corresponds to TRBD1 (6 bases). The CDR3 consists of 15 residues. Trimming stripped 5 bases from V and 0 bases from J, with 11 bases between. CDR3 loop: CASSLTGYSNQPQHF. CDR3 DNA sequence: TGTGCCAGCAGTCTGACAGGTTATAGCAATCAGCCCCAGCATTTT.

This clonotype has a handful of counts. A junction end diverges from the germline sequence, so it may reflect a read error. J is TRBJ2-3 and V is TRBV7-9; 10 bases map to TRBD1. The germline V gene encodes CDR1 SEHNR and CDR2 FQNEAQ (reference sequence). The CDR3 sequence is 15 residues long. The CDR3 region has the DNA TGTGCTAGCAGCTTAGTGGTTCTCGGGACAGGGGACGCGTATTTT. Translated: CASSLVVLGTGDAYF.

The gene calls are TRBV20-1 and TRBJ1-5; the D is unclear. V was shortened by 6 bases and J by 2 bases, with 14 bases between the two germline ends. The CDR3 totals 14 residues. The germline CDR1 and CDR2 sequences are DFQATT and SNEGSKA (reference sequence). The CDR3 region is CSAVGSLGNQPQHF. In nucleotides, the CDR3 is TGCAGTGCCGTCGGGAGTTTAGGCAATCAGCCCCAGCATTTT.

The rearrangement links TRBV2 to TRBJ2-7; TRBD1 matches at 8 bases. This CDR3 has 13 amino acids. Germline values: CDR1 SNHLY, CDR2 FYNNEI. With V trimmed by 7 bases and J by 2 bases, 4 bases remained unmatched. CDR3 region: CASTSDRAYEQYF. Here the CDR3 DNA reads TGTGCCAGCACCTCGGACAGGGCCTACGAGCAGTACTTC.

J is TRBJ2-1 and V is TRBV6-5, with D possibly TRBD2 on 5 matching bases. V lost 6 bases to trimming and J lost 10 bases, with 13 bases between them. The V gene's germline CDR1 is MNHEY and CDR2 SVGAGI. The CDR3 has 12 amino acids. The CDR3 reads CASRPLTGEQFF. CDR3 coding DNA: TGTGCCAGCAGACCCCTCACGGGAGAGCAGTTCTTC.

The chain couples TRBV6-5 to TRBJ2-1; TRBD2 matches at 15 bases. Germline CDR1 reads MNHEY; CDR2 reads SVGAGI. CDR3 length: 15 amino acids. Unmatched junction bases numbered 5, after V lost 2 bases and J lost 12 bases. CDR3 in amino acids: CASSYDEGLAGGQFF. Here the CDR3 DNA reads TGTGCCAGCAGTTACGACGAGGGACTAGCGGGGGGGCAGTTCTTC.

The chain uses TRBV7-9 and TRBJ2-1; 7 bases agree with TRBD1. The CDR3 is 16 residues long. V lost 1 base to trimming and J lost 4 bases; unmatched junction nucleotides: 7. Germline V gene lookup returns CDR1 SEHNR and CDR2 FQNEAQ (reference sequence). CDR3 coding DNA: TGTGCCAGCAGCTTAGTAAGGGGGCGGATTTACAATGAGCAGTTCTTC. Amino acid sequence: CASSLVRGRIYNEQFF.

This chain links TRBV20-1 with TRBJ2-3; D not resolved. CDR1 and CDR2 from the germline V gene are DFQATT and SNEGSKA (reference sequence). This CDR3 has 11 amino acids. Trimming took 3 bases from V and 6 from J, leaving 7 bases between them. The CDR3 loop is CSASLMDTQYF. The CDR3 DNA is TGCAGTGCTAGTCTTATGGATACGCAGTATTTT.